A selection of T cell receptor beta chains follows, all from one sample in a study of T-cell memory formation after mild COVID-19. Each CDR3 protein is one row after TCRdb ran MiXCR on the 5' RACE reads. The data contain 200,000 to 300,000 distinct CDR3 sequences, around 15% of them seen just once; the ten biggest clones take up 20% to 25%. Sequences were obtained from PBMCs or a T cell subset sorted from them (not recorded which). The receptor set was obtained from a young man who had mild COVID-19 (a few samples of this study predate the infection). Cell type and time point are not known. Each CDR3 is given with its conserved first and last residue. Each record gives: CDR3 length, J gene, V gene, D gene, CDR3 protein. D genes are given only for firm matches.

17,TRBJ1-1,TRBV18,.,CASSPPGSTIMNTEAFF
13,TRBJ2-3,TRBV29-1,.,CSVETGPTDTQYF
14,TRBJ1-1,TRBV5-1,.,CASSLIRVNTEAFF
18,TRBJ2-4,TRBV7-8,TRBD2,CASSPLTGRNLAKNIQYF
15,TRBJ2-1,TRBV7-2,.,CASSHINYQYNEQFF
14,TRBJ1-4,TRBV4-2,.,CASSQAGGERKLFF
11,TRBJ2-7,TRBV20-1,.,CSAGAPLEQYF
15,TRBJ2-2,TRBV6-6,.,CDSWGMGSRVGELFF
14,TRBJ2-3,TRBV4-1,.,CASSQDWGSDTQYF
13,TRBJ2-2,TRBV9,.,CASSVGMAGELFF
14,TRBJ1-5,TRBV23-1,.,CASCPGDSNQPQHF
16,TRBJ2-1,TRBV6-2/TRBV6-3,.,CASSYWVGSSYNEQFF
18,TRBJ2-6,TRBV7-9,TRBD1,CASRPTGATRSGANVLTF
15,TRBJ1-4,TRBV6-5,.,CASSYSIRNNEKLFF
13,TRBJ2-5,TRBV29-1,TRBD2,CSGKSGGQETQYF
15,TRBJ2-1,TRBV7-2,.,CASSPYRAGGDEQFF
12,TRBJ1-3,TRBV20-1,.,CSAPNSGNTIYF
14,TRBJ2-1,TRBV5-1,.,CASSWSGTYNEQFF
13,TRBJ1-2,TRBV5-1,.,CASTESVNYGYTF
16,TRBJ2-1,TRBV5-1,TRBD2,CASTPPGLAGGNEQFF
13,TRBJ2-5,TRBV10-3,TRBD2,CAISLAGAETQYF
18,TRBJ2-3,TRBV4-2,TRBD2,CASSQGVGRRGGTDTQYF
15,TRBJ2-5,TRBV14,.,CASSQTSTGQETQYF
13,TRBJ2-3,TRBV7-9,TRBD2,CASSPWGGDTQYF
12,TRBJ2-5,TRBV28,.,CASQGARETQYF
15,TRBJ2-7,TRBV6-6,TRBD1,CASSPPQGAAGEQYF
17,TRBJ2-3,TRBV15,.,CATSRVAVSRVSDTQYF
12,TRBJ1-1,TRBV18,.,CASSSRVDEAFF
14,TRBJ2-6,TRBV4-3,.,CASSQAPGANVLTF
17,TRBJ2-3,TRBV15,.,CATSRNPWTVRTDTQYF
16,TRBJ2-2,TRBV20-1,TRBD1,CSAHPRTGPNTGELFF
12,TRBJ1-2,TRBV9,.,CASGPGPYGYTF
13,TRBJ2-5,TRBV6-1,.,CASIKQIQETQYF
15,TRBJ2-1,TRBV11-2,TRBD2,CASSFGAGGPNEQFF
13,TRBJ2-7,TRBV4-1,.,CASSHNPTYEQYF
13,TRBJ2-5,TRBV7-9,.,CASSWPGQETQYF
16,TRBJ1-5,TRBV7-8,.,CASSLNSVGSNQPQHF
13,TRBJ2-1,TRBV12-3/TRBV12-4,.,CASSQGRYNEQFF
15,TRBJ2-1,TRBV12-3/TRBV12-4,TRBD2,CASRLAGGTYNEQFF
16,TRBJ2-3,TRBV9,TRBD2,CASSVLWGGVTDTQYF
14,TRBJ1-1,TRBV28,.,CASSLSTLVTEAFF
14,TRBJ2-1,TRBV12-3/TRBV12-4,.,CASSTGSRYNEQFF
15,TRBJ2-3,TRBV7-6,TRBD1,CASSPDRGNKDTQYF